Below are 27 T cell receptor beta chains sequenced from a single sample in a study of early T cells in non-severe SARS-CoV-2 infection. TCRdb fed the 5' RACE reads into MiXCR, producing one record per CDR3 protein. The top ten clones hold over 3% of a sample with about 58,000 distinct CDR3 sequences, around 12% of them seen once. Material for sequencing was whole blood. Receptors were obtained from an adult who was a healthcare worker with PCR-confirmed SARS-CoV-2 infection or an uninfected control (not recorded which).

The table lists this clonotype with many counts. The chain links TRBV28 to TRBJ2-5, with TRBD2 identical over 8 bases. CDR1 and CDR2 (germline): MDHEN, SYDVKM. J was trimmed by 2 bases and V by 8 bases; bases with no gene match: 7. The length of the CDR3 is 14 residues. Written as DNA, the CDR3 is TGTGCCAGCTGCAGGACTAGCAGTCAAGAGACCCAGTACTTC. Its protein is CASCRTSSQETQYF. Together with reference TRBV28 and TRBJ2-5, the CDR3 gives the full variable domain: DVKVTQSSRYLVKRTGEKVFLECVQDMDHENMFWYRQDPGLGLRLIYFSYDVKMKEKGDIPEGYSVSREKKERFSLILESASTNQTSMYLCASCRTSSQETQYFGPGTRLLVL.

The chain combines TRBV29-1 with TRBJ2-3; 9 bases agree with TRBD1. The CDR3 spans 17 residues. CDR1 is SQVTM and CDR2 is ANQGSEA in the germline V gene. Trimming took 3 bases from V and 0 from J; bases not matched to a gene: 10. CDR3 DNA: TGCAGCGTTGAGAATTTAGGAGACAGGGGGAGCACAGATACGCAGTATTTT. Protein product: CSVENLGDRGSTDTQYF.

This clonotype has at least ten counts. CDR3 bases: TGTGCCAGCAGCTTAACCAGGGTCACTGAAGCTTTCTTT. Encoded protein: CASSLTRVTEAFF. The rearrangement joins TRBV7-2 to TRBJ1-1; D is possibly TRBD1 (5 bases). CDR3 length equals 13 residues. Germline V gene lookup returns CDR1 SGHTA and CDR2 FQGNSA. The V end lost 2 bases, the J end lost 4 bases, and 8 bases lay between the germline ends.

There are a few counts of this clonotype. V gene TRBV19 combines with J gene TRBJ2-1; no reliable D call. V gave up 11 bases and J gave up 2 bases, with 19 bases separating them. Germline lookup yields CDR1 LNHDA and CDR2 SQIVND (reference sequence). The CDR3 is made up of 15 amino acids. CDR3 amino acids: CASRATVMAYNEQFF. The CDR3 DNA is TGTGCCTCGCGAGCCACAGTCATGGCCTACAATGAGCAGTTCTTC.

This clonotype occurred many times. This rearrangement joins TRBV7-9 to TRBJ1-6; 7 bases agree with TRBD1. Germline V gives CDR1 SEHNR, CDR2 FQNEAQ (reference sequence). Trimming took 4 bases from V and 8 from J; bases not matched to a gene: 8. The CDR3 is made up of 15 amino acids. The CDR3 spells CASSSRTGQYSPLHF. The CDR3 DNA sequence: TGTGCCAGCAGCTCTCGGACAGGACAGTATTCACCCCTCCACTTT.

V usage is TRBV14 and J usage is TRBJ1-2; perhaps TRBD1 as D (6 bases). In germline, CDR1 is SGHDN, CDR2 FVKESK. The ends were cut back, 5 bases at V and 2 bases at J, with 12 bases in the middle. The CDR3 has 14 amino acids. The DNA of the CDR3 is TGTGCCAGCAGCGGAGACAGGAGAAACTATGGCTACACCTTC. Translation: CASSGDRRNYGYTF. Based on the CDR3 plus reference TRBV14 and TRBJ1-2, the full variable domain is EAGVTQFPSHSVIEKGQTVTLRCDPISGHDNLYWYRRVMGKEIKFLLHFVKESKQDESGMPNNRFLAERTGGTYSTLKVQPAELEDSGVYFCASSGDRRNYGYTFGSGTRLTVV.

In this sample, this clonotype turned up many times. V and J are TRBV5-4 and TRBJ2-1; no clear D gene. The CDR3 consists of 14 residues. The V gene lost 0 bases and the J gene lost 5 bases, with 9 bases spanning the gap. Germline values: CDR1 SGHNT, CDR2 YYREEE (reference sequence). CDR3 DNA: TGTGCCAGCAGCTTGGCGCAGCCAAACAATGAGCAGTTCTTC. Its protein product is CASSLAQPNNEQFF.

This clonotype was seen a handful of times. The gene calls are TRBV29-1 and TRBJ1-2; no clear D gene. The germline V and J ends were trimmed by 8 bases and 8 bases, with 18 bases remaining between them. Germline-derived CDR1 and CDR2 are SQVTM and ANQGSEA. The CDR3 contains 12 residues. This CDR3 reads CSHPTPMGGYTF. The CDR3 DNA follows: TGCAGCCACCCGACACCGATGGGGGGCTACACCTTC.

This clonotype was detected many times. The chain joins TRBV5-6 to TRBJ1-5; TRBD1 matches at 7 bases. The CDR3 has 17 residues. Germline CDR1 is SGHDT and CDR2 is YYEEEE. With V trimmed by 8 bases and J by 0 bases, 14 bases remained unmatched. CDR3 amino acids: CASSAGTEVYSNQPQHF. In DNA form, the CDR3 reads TGTGCCAGTTCCGCCGGGACAGAAGTATATAGCAATCAGCCCCAGCATTTT. The entire variable domain, with the rest obtained from reference TRBV5-6 and TRBJ1-5, is as follows: DAGVTQSPTHLIKTRGQQVTLRCSPKSGHDTVSWYQQALGQGPQFIFQYYEEEERQRGNFPDRFSGHQFPNYSSELNVNALLLGDSALYLCASSAGTEVYSNQPQHFGDGTRLSIL.

This sequence joins TRBV4-1 and TRBJ2-4; D unclear. Trimming took 0 bases from V and 0 from J, leaving 9 bases between them. Germline CDR1 is MGHRA and CDR2 is YSYEKL. CDR3 length equals 16 residues. The CDR3 DNA sequence: TGCGCCAGCAGCCAAGATGAAGGAGCAGCCAAAAACATTCAGTACTTC. Its translation: CASSQDEGAAKNIQYF.

This clonotype was counted at least ten times. V is TRBV18 and J is TRBJ1-1; D is ambiguous. CDR1 is KGHSH and CDR2 is LQKENI in the germline V gene. The CDR3 sequence is 13 residues long. V was trimmed by 0 bases and J by 2 bases, leaving 4 bases between them. CDR3 sequence: CASSPPVNTEAFF. The CDR3 nucleotides are TGTGCCAGCTCACCACCGGTAAACACTGAAGCTTTCTTT.

Only a few counts were recorded for this clonotype. The gene calls are TRBV10-3 and TRBJ1-6; D not certain. With 3 bases removed from V and 6 bases from J, the gap between germline ends came to 6 bases. The CDR3 sequence is 13 residues long. Germline V gene lookup returns CDR1 ENHRY and CDR2 SYGVKD. DNA for the CDR3: TGTGCCATCAGTGACGGCACTAATTCACCCCTCCACTTT. Amino acids: CAISDGTNSPLHF.

This clonotype was observed many times. The V and J genes are TRBV6-6 and TRBJ1-5; a possible D gene is TRBD1 (6 bases). There are 14 residues in the CDR3. Trimming left V 5 bases short and J 3 bases short, with 11 bases between. Germline CDR1 and CDR2: MNHNY and SVGAGI (reference sequence). The CDR3 DNA reads as TGTGCCAGCAGTCTCGGACAGTTCAATCAGCCCCAGCATTTT. Translation: CASSLGQFNQPQHF.

This chain links TRBV2 with TRBJ1-1; D is undetermined. Trimming took off 7 bases at V and 0 bases at J, with 12 bases between the two ends. This CDR3 has 14 residues. CDR1 is SNHLY and CDR2 is FYNNEI in the germline V gene. The CDR3 sequence: CASTLTTMNTEAFF. The CDR3 nucleotides read TGTGCCAGCACCCTGACAACGATGAACACTGAAGCTTTCTTT.

This clonotype was found many times. The CDR3 bases are TGTGCCAGCAGTGCCATGGGGTGGACTGAAGCTTTCTTT. Protein sequence: CASSAMGWTEAFF. The V and J genes are TRBV28 and TRBJ1-1; D gene unclear. Deletions cut 5 bases from V and 5 bases from J, with 12 bases between. The CDR3 is 13 amino acids. Germline V gene sequence: CDR1 MDHEN, CDR2 SYDVKM.

There are many counts of this clonotype. V usage is TRBV28 and J usage is TRBJ2-7; TRBD2 matches 7 bases. The length of the CDR3 is 17 residues. Germline loops: CDR1 MDHEN, CDR2 SYDVKM. Trimming at V came to 5 bases and at J to 2 bases, leaving 15 bases not matched to a gene. CDR3 sequence: CASSAPRASGKPYEQYF. The CDR3 DNA sequence: TGTGCCAGCAGTGCCCCCCGGGCTAGCGGTAAACCCTACGAGCAGTACTTC.

This clonotype has ten or more counts. The rearrangement joins TRBV30 to TRBJ2-1; 10 positions agree with TRBD2. This CDR3 region has 15 residues. The ends lost 5 bases at V and 5 bases at J; junction bases unmatched: 9. CDR1 is GTSNPN, CDR2 SVGIG, per germline (reference sequence). The CDR3 reads CAWGTGAGGNNEQFF. CDR3 DNA: TGTGCCTGGGGGACGGGAGCGGGAGGGAACAATGAGCAGTTCTTC. Filled out from reference TRBV30 and TRBJ2-1, the complete variable domain reads SQTIHQWPATLVQPVGSPLSLECTVEGTSNPNLYWYRQAAGRGLQLLFYSVGIGQISSEVPQNLSASRPQDRQFILSSKKLLLSDSGFYLCAWGTGAGGNNEQFFGPGTRLTVL.

The V and J genes are TRBV7-9 and TRBJ1-6; TRBD1 matches at 9 bases. This CDR3 spans 15 amino acids. J gave up 10 bases and V 5 bases, and 9 bases lay outside the gene matches. Germline CDR1 is SEHNR and CDR2 is FQNEAQ (reference sequence). CDR3 residues: CASSATGGARSPLHF. The CDR3 DNA reads TGTGCCAGCAGCGCTACAGGGGGCGCAAGGTCACCCCTCCACTTT.

This clonotype was seen ten or more times. The chain carries TRBV6-5 and TRBJ2-7; unclear D gene. The germline gives CDR1 MNHEY, CDR2 SVGAGI. The CDR3 has 12 amino acids. V was clipped by 4 bases and J by 6 bases, with 10 bases between them. The DNA for the CDR3 is TGTGCCAGCAGTTTAACCCGTGGCGAGCAGTACTTC. Protein: CASSLTRGEQYF.

This clonotype occurred a few times. The J gene is TRBJ2-5, the V gene TRBV7-9, with TRBD1 as a possible D gene (7 bases). Trimming took off 5 bases at V and 5 bases at J, with 21 bases between the two ends. The CDR3 has 16 residues. Germline V gene data show CDR1 as SEHNR and CDR2 as FQNEAQ (reference sequence). The CDR3, as DNA: TGTGCCAGCAGCCCGATCGGGACAGCGGGCGAGGAGACCCAGTACTTC. It is translated as CASSPIGTAGEETQYF.

There are a few counts of this clonotype. The chain couples TRBV14 to TRBJ2-5, with 8 positions matching TRBD1. Germline V gene sequence: CDR1 SGHDN, CDR2 FVKESK. The CDR3 has 15 amino acids. The trim removed 4 bases at V and 2 bases at J, leaving 6 bases unmatched. CDR3 residues: CASSRLQGGQETQYF. DNA for the CDR3: TGTGCCAGCAGCCGGCTACAGGGGGGACAAGAGACCCAGTACTTC.

V usage is TRBV7-8 and J usage is TRBJ1-6, with D hard to call. Trimming took 4 bases from V and 11 from J, leaving 9 bases between them. Looked up from germline, CDR1 is SGHVS and CDR2 is FQNEAQ. This CDR3 contains 12 residues. The CDR3 DNA follows: TGTGCCAGCAGCTACCCGGAGGCACCCCTCCACTTT. Translated, it gives CASSYPEAPLHF.

The chain couples TRBV3-1 to TRBJ2-3; D uncertain. Germline V gives CDR1 LGHDT, CDR2 YNNKEL (reference sequence). V was shortened by 0 bases and J by 7 bases, with 5 bases between the two germline ends. The CDR3 loop spans 12 amino acids. The chain's CDR3 is CASSQDINTQYF. Written as DNA, the CDR3 is TGTGCCAGCAGCCAAGATATAAATACGCAGTATTTT.

This clonotype was seen at least ten times. V is TRBV13 and J is TRBJ2-1, with unresolved D. Trimming took off 5 bases at V and 9 bases at J, with 23 bases between the two ends. This CDR3 contains 16 residues. The germline CDR1 and CDR2 sequences are PRHDT and FYEKMQ (reference sequence). CDR3 amino acids: CASSLSPPLGKGEQFF. The CDR3 DNA follows: TGTGCCAGCAGCCTTAGCCCCCCCCTGGGGAAGGGTGAGCAGTTCTTC.

This sequence joins TRBV5-4 and TRBJ2-5, with a possible D match to TRBD1 (5 bases). V lost 0 bases and J lost 7, with 16 bases in between. Germline V gene lookup returns CDR1 SGHNT and CDR2 YYREEE (reference sequence). CDR3 length: 15 amino acids. The CDR3 coding sequence is TGTGCCAGCAGCTTGGCGGAACAGGCGATGGGGACCCAGTACTTC. Protein sequence: CASSLAEQAMGTQYF.

In this sample, this clonotype turned up a few times. The chain recombines TRBV27 with TRBJ2-3, with 10 bases fitting TRBD2. CDR3 length equals 14 residues. The germline V gene encodes CDR1 MNHEY and CDR2 SMNVEV (reference sequence). The junction had 10 bases not matched to a gene; V was cut back by 8 bases and J by 8 bases. CDR3 bases: TGTGCCAGCGGGAGGACTAGCGGAGGTGGTACGCAGTATTTT. Translation: CASGRTSGGGTQYF.

The chain couples TRBV20-1 to TRBJ1-3; D ambiguous. The germline V gene has CDR1 DFQATT and CDR2 SNEGSKA (reference sequence). The V gene lost 1 base and the J gene lost 3 bases, with 7 bases spanning the gap. The CDR3 contains 13 residues. The CDR3 is CSARGGFGNTIYF. In DNA, the CDR3 is TGCAGTGCTAGAGGGGGTTTTGGAAACACCATATATTTT.